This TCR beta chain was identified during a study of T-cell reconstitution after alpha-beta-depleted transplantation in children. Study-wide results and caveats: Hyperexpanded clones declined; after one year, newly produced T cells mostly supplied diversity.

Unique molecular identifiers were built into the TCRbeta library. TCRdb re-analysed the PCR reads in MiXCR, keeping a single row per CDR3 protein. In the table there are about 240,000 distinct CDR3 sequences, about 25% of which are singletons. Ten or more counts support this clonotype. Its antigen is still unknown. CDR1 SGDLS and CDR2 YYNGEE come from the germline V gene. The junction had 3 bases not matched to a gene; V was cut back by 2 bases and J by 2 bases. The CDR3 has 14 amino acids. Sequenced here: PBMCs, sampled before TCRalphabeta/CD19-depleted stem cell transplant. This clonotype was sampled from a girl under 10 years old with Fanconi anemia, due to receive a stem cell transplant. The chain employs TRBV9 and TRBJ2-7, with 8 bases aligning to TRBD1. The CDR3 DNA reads TGTGCCAGCAGCGTCGGACAGGGTGCCTACGAGCAGTACTTC. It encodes CASSVGQGAYEQYF.